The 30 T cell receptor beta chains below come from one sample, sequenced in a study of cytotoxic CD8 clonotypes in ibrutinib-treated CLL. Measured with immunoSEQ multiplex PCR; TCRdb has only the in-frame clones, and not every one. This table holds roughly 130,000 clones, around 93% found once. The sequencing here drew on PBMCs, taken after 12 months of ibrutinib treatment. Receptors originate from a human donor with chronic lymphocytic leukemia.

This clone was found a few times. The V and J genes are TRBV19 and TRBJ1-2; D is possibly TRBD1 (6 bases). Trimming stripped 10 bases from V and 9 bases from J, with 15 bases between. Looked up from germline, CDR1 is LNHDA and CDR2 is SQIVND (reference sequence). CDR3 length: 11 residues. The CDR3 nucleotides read TGTGCCATCGGGACACTTTTTAGCTACACCTTC. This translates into CAIGTLFSYTF.

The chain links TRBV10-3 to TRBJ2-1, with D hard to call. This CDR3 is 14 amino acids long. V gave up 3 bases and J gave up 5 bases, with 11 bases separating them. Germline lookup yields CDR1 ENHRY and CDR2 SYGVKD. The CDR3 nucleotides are TGTGCCATCAGTGATGGCGGTGACAACAATGAGCAGTTCTTC. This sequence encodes CAISDGGDNNEQFF.

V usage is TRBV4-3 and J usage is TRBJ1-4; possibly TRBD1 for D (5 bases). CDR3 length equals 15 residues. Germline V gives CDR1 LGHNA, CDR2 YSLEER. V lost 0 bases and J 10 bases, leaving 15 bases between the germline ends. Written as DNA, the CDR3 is TGCGCCAGCAGCCAAGAGTCAGGGAGGGGAGGAAAACTGTTTTTT. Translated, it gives CASSQESGRGGKLFF.

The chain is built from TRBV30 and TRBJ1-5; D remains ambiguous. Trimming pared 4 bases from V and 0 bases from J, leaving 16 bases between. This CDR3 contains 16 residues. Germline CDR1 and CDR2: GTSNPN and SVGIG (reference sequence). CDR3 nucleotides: TGTGCCTGGAAGAGTAAGTTGGGAATTAGCAATCAGCCCCAGCATTTT. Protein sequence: CAWKSKLGISNQPQHF.

The CDR3 DNA follows: TGTGCCAGCAGCGTATTTTTCCCCAGGCGGCAAACTAATGAAAAACTGTTTTTT. Translated: CASSVFFPRRQTNEKLFF. The chain carries TRBV9 and TRBJ1-4; D gene unclear. Germline V gene data show CDR1 as SGDLS and CDR2 as YYNGEE. The length of the CDR3 is 18 residues. Between the trimmed V and J ends, which lost 1 base and 1 base, there was a span of 17 bases. The variable domain in full, with the rest retrieved from reference TRBV9 and TRBJ1-4, is DSGVTQTPKHLITATGQRVTLRCSPRSGDLSVYWYQQSLDQGLQFLIQYYNGEERAKGNILERFSAQQFPDLHSELNLSSLELGDSALYFCASSVFFPRRQTNEKLFFGSGTQLSVL.

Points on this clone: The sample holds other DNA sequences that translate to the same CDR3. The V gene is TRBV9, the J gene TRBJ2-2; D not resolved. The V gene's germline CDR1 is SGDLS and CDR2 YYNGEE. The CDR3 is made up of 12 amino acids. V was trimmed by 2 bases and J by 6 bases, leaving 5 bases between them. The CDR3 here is CASSVSAGELFF. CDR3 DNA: TGTGCCAGCAGCGTCTCGGCCGGGGAGCTGTTTTTT.

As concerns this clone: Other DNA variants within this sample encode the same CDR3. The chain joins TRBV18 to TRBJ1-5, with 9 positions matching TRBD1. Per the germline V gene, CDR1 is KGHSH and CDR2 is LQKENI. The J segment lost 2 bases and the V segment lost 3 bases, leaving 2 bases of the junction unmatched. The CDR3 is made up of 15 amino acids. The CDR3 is CASSPDRGGNQPQHF. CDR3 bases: TGTGCCAGCTCACCGGACAGGGGTGGCAATCAGCCCCAGCATTTT.

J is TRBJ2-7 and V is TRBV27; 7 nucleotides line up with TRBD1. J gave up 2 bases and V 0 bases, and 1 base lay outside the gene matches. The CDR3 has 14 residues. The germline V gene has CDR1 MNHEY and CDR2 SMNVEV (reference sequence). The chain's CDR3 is CASSLSTGTYEQYF. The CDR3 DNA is TGTGCCAGCAGTTTATCGACAGGGACCTACGAGCAGTACTTC.

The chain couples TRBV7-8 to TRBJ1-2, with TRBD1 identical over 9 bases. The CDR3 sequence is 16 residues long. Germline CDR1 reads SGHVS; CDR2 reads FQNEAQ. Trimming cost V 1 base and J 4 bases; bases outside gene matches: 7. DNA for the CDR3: TGTGCCAGCAGCTTAGTGCCGGGACAGGGCATCTATGGCTACACCTTC. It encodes CASSLVPGQGIYGYTF.

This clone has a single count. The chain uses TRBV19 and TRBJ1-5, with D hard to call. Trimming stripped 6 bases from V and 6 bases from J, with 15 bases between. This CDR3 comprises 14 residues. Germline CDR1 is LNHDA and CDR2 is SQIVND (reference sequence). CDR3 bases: TGTGCCAGTAGAATGACGGGCACGTTTCAGCCCCAGCATTTT. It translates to CASRMTGTFQPQHF.

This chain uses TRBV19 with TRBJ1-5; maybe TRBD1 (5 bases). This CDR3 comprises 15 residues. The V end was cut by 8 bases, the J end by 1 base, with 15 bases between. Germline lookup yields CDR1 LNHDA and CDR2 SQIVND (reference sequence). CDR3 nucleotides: TGTGCCAGTTGGACACTGACGGAGAGCAATCAGCCCCAGCATTTT. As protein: CASWTLTESNQPQHF.

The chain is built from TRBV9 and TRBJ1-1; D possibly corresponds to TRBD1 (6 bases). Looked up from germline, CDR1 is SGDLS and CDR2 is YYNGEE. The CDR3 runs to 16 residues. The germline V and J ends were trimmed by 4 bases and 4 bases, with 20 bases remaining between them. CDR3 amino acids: CASSPKGRGSGTEAFF. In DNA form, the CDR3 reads TGTGCCAGCAGCCCAAAGGGAAGGGGGTCGGGCACTGAAGCTTTCTTT.

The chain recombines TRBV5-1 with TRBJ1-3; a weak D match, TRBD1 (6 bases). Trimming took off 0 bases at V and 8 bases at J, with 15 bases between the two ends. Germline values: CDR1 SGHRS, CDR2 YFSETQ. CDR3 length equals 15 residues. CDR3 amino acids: CASSLGAGTLDTIYF. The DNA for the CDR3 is TGCGCCAGCAGCTTGGGGGCCGGGACACTCGACACCATATATTTT.

CDR3 protein: CASSLKDNPNIQYF. The CDR3 bases are TGTGCCAGCAGTTTAAAGGACAACCCAAACATTCAGTACTTC. The V gene is TRBV28, the J gene TRBJ2-4, with D tentatively TRBD1 (5 bases). The germline gives CDR1 MDHEN, CDR2 SYDVKM. The CDR3 totals 14 residues. Trimming took off 2 bases at V and 6 bases at J, with 11 bases between the two ends. Full variable domain (missing parts from reference TRBV28 and TRBJ2-4): DVKVTQSSRYLVKRTGEKVFLECVQDMDHENMFWYRQDPGLGLRLIYFSYDVKMKEKGDIPEGYSVSREKKERFSLILESASTNQTSMYLCASSLKDNPNIQYFGAGTRLSVL.

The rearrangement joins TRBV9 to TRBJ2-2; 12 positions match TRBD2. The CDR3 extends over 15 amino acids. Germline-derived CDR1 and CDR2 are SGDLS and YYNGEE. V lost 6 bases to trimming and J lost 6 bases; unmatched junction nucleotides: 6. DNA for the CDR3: TGTGCCAGCAACGACCGGACTAGCGGGGCCGGGGAGCTGTTTTTT. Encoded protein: CASNDRTSGAGELFF.

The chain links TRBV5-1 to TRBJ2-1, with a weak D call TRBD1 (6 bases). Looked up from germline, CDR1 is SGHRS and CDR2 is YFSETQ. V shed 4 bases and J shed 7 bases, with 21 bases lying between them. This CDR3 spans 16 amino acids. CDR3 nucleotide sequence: TGCGCCAGCAGCGATGGGACACCTAATTTGGGTAATGAGCAGTTCTTC. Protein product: CASSDGTPNLGNEQFF.

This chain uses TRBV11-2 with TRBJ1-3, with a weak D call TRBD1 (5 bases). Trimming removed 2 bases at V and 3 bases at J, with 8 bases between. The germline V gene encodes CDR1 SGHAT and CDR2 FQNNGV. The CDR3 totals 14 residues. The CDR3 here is CASSLQGLGNTIYF. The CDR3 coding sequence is TGTGCCAGCAGCTTACAGGGTCTTGGAAACACCATATATTTT.

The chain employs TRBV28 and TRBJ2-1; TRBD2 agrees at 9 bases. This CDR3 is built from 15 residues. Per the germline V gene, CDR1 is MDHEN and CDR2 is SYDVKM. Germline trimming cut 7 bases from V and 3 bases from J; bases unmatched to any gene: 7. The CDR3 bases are TGTGCCAGCACTCGTAGCGGGAGTCACTACAATGAGCAGTTCTTC. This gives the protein CASTRSGSHYNEQFF. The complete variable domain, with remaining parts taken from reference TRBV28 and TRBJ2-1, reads DVKVTQSSRYLVKRTGEKVFLECVQDMDHENMFWYRQDPGLGLRLIYFSYDVKMKEKGDIPEGYSVSREKKERFSLILESASTNQTSMYLCASTRSGSHYNEQFFGPGTRLTVL.

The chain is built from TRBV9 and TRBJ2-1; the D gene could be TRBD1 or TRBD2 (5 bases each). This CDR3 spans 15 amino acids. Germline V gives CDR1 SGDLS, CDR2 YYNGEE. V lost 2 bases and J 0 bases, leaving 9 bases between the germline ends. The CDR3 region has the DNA TGTGCCAGCAGCGTCCGGGACCACTCCTACAATGAGCAGTTCTTC. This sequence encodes CASSVRDHSYNEQFF.

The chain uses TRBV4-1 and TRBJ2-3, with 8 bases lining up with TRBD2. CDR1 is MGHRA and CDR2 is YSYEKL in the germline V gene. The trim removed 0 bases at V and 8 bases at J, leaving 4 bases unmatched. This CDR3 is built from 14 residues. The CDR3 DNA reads TGCGCCAGCAGCCAAGAGGGAAGCGGGGGTACGCAGTATTTT. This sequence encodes CASSQEGSGGTQYF.

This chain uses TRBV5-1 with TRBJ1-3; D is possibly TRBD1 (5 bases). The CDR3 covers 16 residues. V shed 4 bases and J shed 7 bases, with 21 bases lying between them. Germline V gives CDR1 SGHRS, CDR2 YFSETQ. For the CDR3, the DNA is TGCGCCAGCAGCGGGGACCTGATGGGGAATGGGAACACCATATATTTT. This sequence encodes CASSGDLMGNGNTIYF.

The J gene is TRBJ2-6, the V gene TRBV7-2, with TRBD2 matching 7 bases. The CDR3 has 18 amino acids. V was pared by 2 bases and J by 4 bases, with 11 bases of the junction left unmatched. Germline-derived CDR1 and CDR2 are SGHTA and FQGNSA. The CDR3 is CASSLMAPWGGGANVLTF. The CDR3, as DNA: TGTGCCAGCAGCTTAATGGCCCCGTGGGGGGGAGGGGCCAACGTCCTGACTTTC.

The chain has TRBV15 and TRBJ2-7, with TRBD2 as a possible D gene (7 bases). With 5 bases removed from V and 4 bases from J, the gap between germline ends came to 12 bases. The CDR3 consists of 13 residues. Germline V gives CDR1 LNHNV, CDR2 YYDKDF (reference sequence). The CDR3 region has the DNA TGTGCCACCAGCCCCGGGGGGCCTTACGAGCAGTACTTC. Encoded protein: CATSPGGPYEQYF.

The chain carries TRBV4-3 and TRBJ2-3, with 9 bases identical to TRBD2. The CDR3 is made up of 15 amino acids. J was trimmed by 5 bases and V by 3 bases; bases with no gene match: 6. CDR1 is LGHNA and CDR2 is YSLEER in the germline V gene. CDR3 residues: CASSQDDSGGDTQYF. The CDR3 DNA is TGCGCCAGCAGCCAGGATGATAGCGGGGGAGATACGCAGTATTTT.

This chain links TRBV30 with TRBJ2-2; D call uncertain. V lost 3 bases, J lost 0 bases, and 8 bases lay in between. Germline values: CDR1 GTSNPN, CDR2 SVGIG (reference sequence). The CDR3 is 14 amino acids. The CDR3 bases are TGTGCCTGGAGAGAAGGGACGAACACCGGGGAGCTGTTTTTT. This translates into CAWREGTNTGELFF.

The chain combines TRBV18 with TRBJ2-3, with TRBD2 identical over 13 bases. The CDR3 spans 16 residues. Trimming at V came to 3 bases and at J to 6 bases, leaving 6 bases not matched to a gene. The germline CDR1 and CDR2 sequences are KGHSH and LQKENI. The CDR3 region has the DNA TGTGCCAGCTCACCGGGACTAGCGGGAATTCGTGATACGCAGTATTTT. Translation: CASSPGLAGIRDTQYF.

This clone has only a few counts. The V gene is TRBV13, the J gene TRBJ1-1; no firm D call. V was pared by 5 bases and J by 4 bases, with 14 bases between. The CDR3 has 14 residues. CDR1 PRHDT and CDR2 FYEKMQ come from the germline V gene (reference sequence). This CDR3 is CASSLIHRSTEAFF. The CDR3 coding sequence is TGTGCCAGCAGCCTAATACATAGGAGCACTGAAGCTTTCTTT.

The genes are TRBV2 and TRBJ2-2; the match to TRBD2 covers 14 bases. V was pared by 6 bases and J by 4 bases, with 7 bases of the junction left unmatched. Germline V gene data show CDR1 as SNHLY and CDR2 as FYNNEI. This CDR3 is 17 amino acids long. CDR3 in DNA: TGTGCCAGCAGGCCGACTAGCGGGAGGGCGGGCACCGGGGAGCTGTTTTTT. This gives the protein CASRPTSGRAGTGELFF. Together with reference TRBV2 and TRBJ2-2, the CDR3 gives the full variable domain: EPEVTQTPSHQVTQMGQEVILRCVPISNHLYFYWYRQILGQKVEFLVSFYNNEISEKSEIFDDQFSVERPDGSNFTLKIRSTKLEDSAMYFCASRPTSGRAGTGELFFGEGSRLTVL.

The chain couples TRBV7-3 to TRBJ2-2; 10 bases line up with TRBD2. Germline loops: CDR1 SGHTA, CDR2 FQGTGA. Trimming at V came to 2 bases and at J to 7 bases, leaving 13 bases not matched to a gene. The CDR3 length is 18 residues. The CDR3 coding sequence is TGTGCCAGCAGCTTAGGGCCGTTGCTAGCGGGAGAAGGCGGGGAGCTGTTTTTT. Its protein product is CASSLGPLLAGEGGELFF.

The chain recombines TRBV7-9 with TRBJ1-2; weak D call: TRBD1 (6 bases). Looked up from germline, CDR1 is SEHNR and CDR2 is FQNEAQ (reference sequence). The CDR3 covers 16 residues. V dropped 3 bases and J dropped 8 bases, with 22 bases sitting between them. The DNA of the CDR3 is TGTGCCAGCAGCTTGGAGTCGGCCAGGGGCCCTCGGGGCTACACCTTC. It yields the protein CASSLESARGPRGYTF.